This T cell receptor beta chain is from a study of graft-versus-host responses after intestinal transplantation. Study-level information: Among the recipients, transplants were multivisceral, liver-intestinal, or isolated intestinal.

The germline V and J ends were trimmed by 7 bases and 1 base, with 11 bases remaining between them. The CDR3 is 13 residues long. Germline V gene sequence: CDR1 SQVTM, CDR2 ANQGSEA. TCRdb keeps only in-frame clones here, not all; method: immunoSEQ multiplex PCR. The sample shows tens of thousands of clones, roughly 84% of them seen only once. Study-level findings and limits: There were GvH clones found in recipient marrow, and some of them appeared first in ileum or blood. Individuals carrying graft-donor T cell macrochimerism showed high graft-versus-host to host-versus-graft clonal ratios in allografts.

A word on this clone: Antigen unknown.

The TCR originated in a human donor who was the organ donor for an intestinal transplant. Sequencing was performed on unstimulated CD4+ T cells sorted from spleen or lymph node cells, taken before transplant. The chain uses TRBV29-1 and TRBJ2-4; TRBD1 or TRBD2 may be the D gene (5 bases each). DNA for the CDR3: TGCAGCGCTGGGACGGCCGCCAAAAACATTCAGTACTTC. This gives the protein CSAGTAAKNIQYF. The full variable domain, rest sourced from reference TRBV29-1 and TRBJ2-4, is SAVISQKPSRDICQRGTSLTIQCQVDSQVTMMFWYRQQPGQSLTLIATANQGSEATYESGFVIDKFPISRPNLTFSTLTVSNMSPEDSSIYLCSAGTAAKNIQYFGAGTRLSVL.